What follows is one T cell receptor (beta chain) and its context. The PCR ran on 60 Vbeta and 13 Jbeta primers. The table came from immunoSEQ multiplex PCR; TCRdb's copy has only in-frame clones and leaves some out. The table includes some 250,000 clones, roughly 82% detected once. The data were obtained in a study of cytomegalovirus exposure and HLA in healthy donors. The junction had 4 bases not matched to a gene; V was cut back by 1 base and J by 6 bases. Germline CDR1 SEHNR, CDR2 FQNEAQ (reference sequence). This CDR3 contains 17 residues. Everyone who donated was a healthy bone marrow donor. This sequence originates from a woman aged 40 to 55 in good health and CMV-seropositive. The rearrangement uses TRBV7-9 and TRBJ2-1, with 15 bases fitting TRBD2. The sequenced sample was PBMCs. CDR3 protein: CASSLGGLAGGGNEQFF. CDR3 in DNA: TGTGCCAGCAGCTTAGGGGGACTAGCGGGAGGCGGCAATGAGCAGTTCTTC.